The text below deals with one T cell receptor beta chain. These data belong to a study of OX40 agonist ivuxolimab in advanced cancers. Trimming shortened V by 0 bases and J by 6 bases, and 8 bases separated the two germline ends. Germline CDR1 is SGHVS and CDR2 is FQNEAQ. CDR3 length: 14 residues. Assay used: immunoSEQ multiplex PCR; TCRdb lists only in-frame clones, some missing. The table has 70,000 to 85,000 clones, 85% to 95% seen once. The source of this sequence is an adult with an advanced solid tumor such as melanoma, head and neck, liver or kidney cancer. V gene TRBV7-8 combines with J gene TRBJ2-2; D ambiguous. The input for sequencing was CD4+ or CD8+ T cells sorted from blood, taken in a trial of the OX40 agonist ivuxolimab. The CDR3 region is CASSLARSAGELFF. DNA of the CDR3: TGTGCCAGCAGCTTAGCCAGGTCAGCCGGGGAGCTGTTTTTT.